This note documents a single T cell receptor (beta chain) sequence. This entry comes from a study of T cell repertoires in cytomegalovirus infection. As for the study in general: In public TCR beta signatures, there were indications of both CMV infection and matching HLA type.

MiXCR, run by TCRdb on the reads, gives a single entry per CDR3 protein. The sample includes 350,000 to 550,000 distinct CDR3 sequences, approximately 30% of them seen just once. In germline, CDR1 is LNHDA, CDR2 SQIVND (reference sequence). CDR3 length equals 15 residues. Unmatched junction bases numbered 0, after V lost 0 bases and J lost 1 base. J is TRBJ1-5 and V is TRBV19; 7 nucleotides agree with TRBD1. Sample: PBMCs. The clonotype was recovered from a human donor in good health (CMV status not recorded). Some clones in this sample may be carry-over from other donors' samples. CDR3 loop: CASSIEGQSNQPQHF. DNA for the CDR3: TGTGCCAGTAGTATAGAGGGACAGAGCAATCAGCCCCAGCATTTT.